The 29 T cell receptor beta chains presented below share a single source sample, sequenced in a study of blood T cell repertoires in COVID-19. Using immunoSEQ multiplex PCR, the repertoire was profiled, and TCRdb retains in-frame clones only, with some absent. The repertoire holds under 95,000 clones, with about 80% as singletons. Sequenced sample: peripheral blood. The receptor set was obtained from a man aged 45-65 years with active or convalescent COVID-19.

The rearrangement joins TRBV2 to TRBJ2-5, with unresolved D. CDR1 and CDR2 from the germline V gene are SNHLY and FYNNEI. Trimming took off 6 bases at V and 5 bases at J, with 7 bases between the two ends. The CDR3 loop spans 11 amino acids. DNA for the CDR3: TGTGCCAGCAGCGCACAGGAGACCCAGTACTTC. This encodes CASSAQETQYF. The entire variable domain, with the rest obtained from reference TRBV2 and TRBJ2-5, is as follows: EPEVTQTPSHQVTQMGQEVILRCVPISNHLYFYWYRQILGQKVEFLVSFYNNEISEKSEIFDDQFSVERPDGSNFTLKIRSTKLEDSAMYFCASSAQETQYFGPGTRLLVL.

The V gene is TRBV2, the J gene TRBJ1-1, with no clear D. Trimming pared 2 bases from V and 1 base from J, leaving 2 bases between. The germline V gene encodes CDR1 SNHLY and CDR2 FYNNEI. The CDR3 has 12 residues. The CDR3 nucleotides are TGTGCCAGCAGTGAACAGAACACTGAAGCTTTCTTT. Encoded protein: CASSEQNTEAFF.

V usage is TRBV25-1 and J usage is TRBJ1-3; a weak D match, TRBD1 (5 bases). Germline CDR1 MGHDK, CDR2 SYGVNS. There are 17 residues in the CDR3. Trimming removed 6 bases at V and 3 bases at J, with 21 bases between. The CDR3 loop is CASSKNSRVKGGNTIYF. For the CDR3, the DNA is TGTGCCAGCAGCAAAAATTCCAGGGTGAAGGGTGGAAACACCATATATTTT.

This chain joins TRBV3-1 (or the pseudogene TRBV3-2) and TRBJ1-4, with TRBD1 as a possible D gene (5 bases). The CDR3 length is 15 residues. Trimming cost V 4 bases and J 6 bases, with 15 bases left between them. Germline assignment: CDR1 LGHDT and CDR2 YNNKEL (reference sequence). CDR3 sequence reads: CASSLSSGGDEKLFF. CDR3 DNA: TGTGCCAGCAGCCTGAGCTCGGGGGGGGATGAAAAACTGTTTTTT.

The J gene is TRBJ2-3, the V gene TRBV4-3; 12 nucleotides agree with TRBD2. Looked up from germline, CDR1 is LGHNA and CDR2 is YSLEER. The CDR3 runs to 16 residues. V lost 3 bases, J lost 2 bases, and 3 bases stayed unmatched. CDR3: CASSQTSGGNTDTQYF. The CDR3, as DNA: TGCGCCAGCAGCCAGACTAGCGGGGGTAACACAGATACGCAGTATTTT.

This chain links TRBV7-2 with TRBJ2-7; TRBD2 aligns across 12 bases. This CDR3 spans 18 amino acids. The V gene's germline CDR1 is SGHTA and CDR2 FQGNSA. V trimming: 3 bases; J trimming: 4 bases; junction bases outside the gene matches: 13. The CDR3 loop is CASSFQPVTSGGSYEQYF. The CDR3 bases are TGTGCCAGCAGCTTCCAACCGGTGACTAGCGGGGGTAGTTACGAGCAGTACTTC.

V and J are TRBV5-3 and TRBJ2-7, with TRBD2 matching over 8 bases. TRBV5-3 is assigned to the ORF class and has an uncertain function. This CDR3 comprises 13 residues. The CDR3 sequence is CVRSREGEYEQYF. The CDR3 bases are TGTGTAAGAAGCCGGGAGGGGGAATACGAGCAGTACTTC.

In this sample, this clone turned up once. The chain has TRBV3-1 (or the pseudogene TRBV3-2) and TRBJ2-5; D may be TRBD1 (5 bases). Germline V CDR1 and CDR2: LGHDT, YNNKEL (reference sequence). This CDR3 has 15 residues. Trimming cost V 4 bases and J 3 bases, with 15 bases left between them. DNA of the CDR3: TGTGCCAGCAGCCCCACTGGGGCGCGAGAAGAGACCCAGTACTTC. Protein: CASSPTGAREETQYF.

The chain carries TRBV19 and TRBJ2-7; D not certain. The CDR3 extends over 13 amino acids. The ends were cut back, 3 bases at V and 4 bases at J, with 10 bases in the middle. Germline assignment: CDR1 LNHDA and CDR2 SQIVND (reference sequence). The chain's CDR3 is CASSIAQTYEQYF. DNA of the CDR3: TGTGCCAGTAGTATCGCCCAGACTTACGAGCAGTACTTC.

This rearrangement joins TRBV4-1 to TRBJ2-5; 7 nucleotides line up with TRBD2. CDR3 length equals 16 residues. V was clipped by 3 bases and J by 5 bases; unmatched bases: 12. Germline values: CDR1 MGHRA, CDR2 YSYEKL. The CDR3 bases are TGCGCCAGCAGCCAGACGTCAAATGACGGGAGGGAGACCCAGTACTTC. Translation: CASSQTSNDGRETQYF.

The J gene is TRBJ1-1, the V gene TRBV5-6, with TRBD1 identical over 10 bases. Trimming took 2 bases from V and 1 from J; bases not matched to a gene: 8. This CDR3 has 17 residues. Germline CDR1 and CDR2: SGHDT and YYEEEE. The CDR3 DNA reads TGTGCCAGCAGCTTACCGGGACAGGGGTCGGGGAACACTGAAGCTTTCTTT. Translation gives CASSLPGQGSGNTEAFF.

CDR3 loop: CASSPRSGTGGAIQETQYF. The CDR3 coding sequence is TGTGCCAGCAGCCCTCGGAGTGGGACAGGGGGCGCAATCCAAGAGACCCAGTACTTC. The genes are TRBV9 and TRBJ2-5, with 12 bases lining up with TRBD1. CDR1 is SGDLS, CDR2 YYNGEE, per germline. The junction had 14 bases not matched to a gene; V was cut back by 4 bases and J by 1 base. The CDR3 length is 19 residues.

The gene calls are TRBV11-2 and TRBJ2-6, with no clear D. V gave up 5 bases and J gave up 4 bases, with 18 bases separating them. The CDR3 totals 17 residues. The V gene's germline CDR1 is SGHAT and CDR2 FQNNGV. The CDR3 protein is CASSPRVRGSGANVLTF. In DNA form, the CDR3 reads TGTGCCAGCAGCCCCCGCGTGAGAGGCTCCGGGGCCAACGTCCTGACTTTC.

This clone was detected only once. The chain has TRBV19 and TRBJ1-6; 7 bases line up with TRBD1. The CDR3 is 18 residues long. CDR1 and CDR2 (germline): LNHDA, SQIVND (reference sequence). V lost 2 bases to trimming and J lost 0 bases; unmatched junction nucleotides: 7. The CDR3 protein is CASSIKGQESSYNSPLHF. CDR3 sequence (DNA): TGTGCCAGTAGTATAAAAGGACAGGAGAGCTCCTATAATTCACCCCTCCACTTT.

The V and J genes are TRBV7-9 and TRBJ2-1; the D is unclear. The CDR3 is made up of 12 amino acids. Germline loops: CDR1 SEHNR, CDR2 FQNEAQ (reference sequence). V was shortened by 3 bases and J by 10 bases, with 10 bases between the two germline ends. DNA of the CDR3: TGTGCCAGCAGCTTGGCAGGCTCGGAGCAGTTCTTC. Protein: CASSLAGSEQFF.

This clone has more than one count but fewer than ten. The J gene is TRBJ2-1, the V gene TRBV6-1, with 8 bases fitting TRBD1. The length of the CDR3 is 15 residues. CDR1 MNHNS and CDR2 SASEGT come from the germline V gene. Losses at the gene ends were 6 bases for V and 6 bases for J; bases not matched to a gene: 10. CDR3 sequence: CASSRVGTGVNEQFF. Written as DNA, the CDR3 is TGTGCCAGCAGCCGGGTGGGGACAGGCGTCAATGAGCAGTTCTTC.

The V call is TRBV2, the J call TRBJ2-6, with D uncertain. V was cut by 6 bases and J by 0 bases, with 12 bases left in between. In germline, CDR1 is SNHLY, CDR2 FYNNEI. This CDR3 is 16 amino acids long. The CDR3 loop reads CASSYRRVSGANVLTF. The CDR3 DNA reads as TGTGCCAGCAGCTATCGACGGGTCTCTGGGGCCAACGTCCTGACTTTC.

The chain joins TRBV2 to TRBJ2-1; possibly TRBD1 for D (5 bases). The CDR3 extends over 12 amino acids. Trimming removed 10 bases at V and 3 bases at J, with 10 bases between. Germline V CDR1 and CDR2: SNHLY, FYNNEI. The CDR3 here is CATETDYNEQFF. CDR3 nucleotides: TGTGCCACCGAGACAGACTACAATGAGCAGTTCTTC.

V usage is TRBV12-5 and J usage is TRBJ1-2; 7 bases agree with TRBD1. The CDR3 has 16 residues. Germline V gene data show CDR1 as LGHNT and CDR2 as FRNRAP. J gave up 3 bases and V 1 base, and 8 bases lay outside the gene matches. For the CDR3, the DNA is TGTGCTAGTGGTTTGGACAACAGGGGTGAGGACTATGGCTACACCTTC. Translated, it gives CASGLDNRGEDYGYTF.

Many counts were recorded for this clone. This chain connects TRBV4-1 to TRBJ2-7; TRBD2 agrees at 8 bases. Germline V gene sequence: CDR1 MGHRA, CDR2 YSYEKL. V lost 2 bases to trimming and J lost 4 bases; unmatched junction nucleotides: 4. The CDR3 loop spans 14 amino acids. CDR3 in amino acids: CASSQITSGYEQYF. Written as DNA, the CDR3 is TGCGCCAGCAGCCAAATCACTAGCGGTTACGAGCAGTACTTC.

The chain has TRBV9 and TRBJ1-4; a weak D match, TRBD1 (5 bases). The CDR3 is made up of 14 amino acids. Germline assignment: CDR1 SGDLS and CDR2 YYNGEE. The V gene lost 4 bases and the J gene lost 7 bases, with 14 bases spanning the gap. CDR3: CASSPKRGGEKLFF. CDR3 coding DNA: TGTGCCAGCAGCCCAAAAAGGGGCGGTGAAAAACTGTTTTTT.

The chain has TRBV7-9 and TRBJ2-5, with 10 bases that match TRBD2. V lost 6 bases, J lost 2 bases, and 9 bases stayed unmatched. The CDR3 runs to 16 residues. The germline V gene has CDR1 SEHNR and CDR2 FQNEAQ (reference sequence). CDR3 sequence: CASRSHSGGQQETQYF. CDR3 DNA sequence: TGTGCCAGCAGGTCACATAGCGGGGGGCAGCAAGAGACCCAGTACTTC.

This chain uses TRBV15 with TRBJ2-1, with D perhaps matching TRBD2 (5 bases). V was trimmed by 0 bases and J by 4 bases, leaving 7 bases between them. This CDR3 region has 14 residues. Germline V gene data show CDR1 as LNHNV and CDR2 as YYDKDF (reference sequence). The CDR3 DNA reads TGTGCCACCAGCAGAGATCGAGGGTACAATGAGCAGTTCTTC. This codes for CATSRDRGYNEQFF.

The J gene is TRBJ1-4, the V gene TRBV7-2; D remains ambiguous. V gave up 5 bases and J gave up 5 bases, with 15 bases separating them. Germline loops: CDR1 SGHTA, CDR2 FQGNSA. This CDR3 has 15 residues. CDR3 nucleotides: TGTGCCAGCAGCCTCCAGTCCCTGATAAATGAAAAACTGTTTTTT. This sequence encodes CASSLQSLINEKLFF.

This rearrangement joins TRBV9 to TRBJ2-3, with D perhaps TRBD2 (7 bases). V dropped 0 bases and J dropped 3 bases, with 11 bases sitting between them. The CDR3 has 15 amino acids. CDR1 SGDLS and CDR2 YYNGEE come from the germline V gene. In DNA form, the CDR3 reads TGTGCCAGCAGCGTAGATGGGGGGGCGACAGATACGCAGTATTTT. Translation gives CASSVDGGATDTQYF.

The chain carries TRBV30 and TRBJ1-1; D not resolved. Trimming removed 4 bases from V and 1 base from J, with 19 bases in between. CDR1 and CDR2 (germline): GTSNPN, SVGIG (reference sequence). The CDR3 covers 16 residues. The CDR3 here is CAWTIEVLGPNTEAFF. Here the CDR3 DNA reads TGTGCCTGGACCATAGAGGTATTGGGTCCGAACACTGAAGCTTTCTTT.

This chain uses TRBV6-1 with TRBJ2-5; 9 bases line up with TRBD2. The CDR3 sequence is 18 residues long. The ends lost 4 bases at V and 2 bases at J; junction bases unmatched: 14. Germline CDR1 is MNHNS and CDR2 is SASEGT. The CDR3 region is CASSALGFGSGGQETQYF. The DNA of the CDR3 is TGTGCCAGCAGTGCACTAGGGTTTGGTAGCGGGGGACAAGAGACCCAGTACTTC.

V usage is TRBV11-2 and J usage is TRBJ2-5; TRBD2 might be the D (7 bases). CDR3 length: 16 amino acids. CDR1 and CDR2 (germline): SGHAT, FQNNGV. V gave up 0 bases and J gave up 2 bases, with 13 bases separating them. The CDR3 spells CASSLDPGGTQETQYF. For the CDR3, the DNA is TGTGCCAGCAGCTTAGATCCCGGGGGGACACAAGAGACCCAGTACTTC.

This clone counts as medium-sized. The rearrangement uses TRBV20-1 and TRBJ1-5; possibly TRBD1 for D (5 bases). The CDR3 runs to 15 residues. From germline, CDR1 is DFQATT and CDR2 SNEGSKA (reference sequence). Between the trimmed V and J ends, which lost 3 bases and 8 bases, there was a span of 20 bases. The CDR3 sequence is CSASNAGVGTEPQHF. The CDR3, as DNA: TGCAGTGCTAGTAATGCGGGGGTCGGTACTGAGCCCCAGCATTTT.